These 5 T cell receptor beta chains were sequenced from one sample in a study of blood T cell repertoires in COVID-19. Repertoires were generated with immunoSEQ multiplex PCR, while TCRdb's copy carries only in-frame clones and drops some. The sample contains almost 200,000 clones, around 79% of which appear only once. Sequencing was done on a sample of peripheral blood. The origin of the receptors is a woman in her thirties or forties with COVID-19, enrolled during active disease.

The gene calls are TRBV7-9 and TRBJ1-4; D possibly corresponds to TRBD1 (6 bases). Per the germline V gene, CDR1 is SEHNR and CDR2 is FQNEAQ (reference sequence). V lost 5 bases, J lost 0 bases, and 19 bases lay in between. The CDR3 covers 18 residues. The CDR3 loop is CASSPRRTEHATNEKLFF. The CDR3, as DNA: TGTGCCAGCAGCCCGCGACGGACAGAGCATGCAACTAATGAAAAACTGTTTTTT. The full variable domain, its missing parts supplied by reference TRBV7-9 and TRBJ1-4, is DTGVSQNPRHKITKRGQNVTFRCDPISEHNRLYWYRQTLGQGPEFLTYFQNEAQLEKSRLLSDRFSAERPKGSFSTLEIQRTEQGDSAMYLCASSPRRTEHATNEKLFFGSGTQLSVL.

A remark on this clone: This same CDR3 is encoded by further DNA sequences in the sample. The rearrangement links TRBV5-5 to TRBJ1-5; D gene uncertain. Trimming cost V 2 bases and J 0 bases, with 3 bases left between them. CDR3 length: 13 amino acids. Germline loops: CDR1 SGHKS, CDR2 YYEKEE (reference sequence). The CDR3 DNA reads as TGTGCCAGCAGCTTATATAGCAATCAGCCCCAGCATTTT. Residues: CASSLYSNQPQHF.

The V gene is TRBV5-5, the J gene TRBJ1-5; D unresolved. The CDR3 totals 15 residues. The V end lost 4 bases, the J end lost 0 bases, and 11 bases lay between the germline ends. Looked up from germline, CDR1 is SGHKS and CDR2 is YYEKEE (reference sequence). The CDR3 DNA reads TGTGCCAGCAGCAATGGTGCGCCTAGCAATCAGCCCCAGCATTTT. Protein sequence: CASSNGAPSNQPQHF.

The V and J genes are TRBV4-2 and TRBJ1-4, with unresolved D. The CDR3 extends over 17 amino acids. Trimming pared 1 base from V and 0 bases from J, leaving 12 bases between. Germline CDR1 is LGHNA and CDR2 is YNFKEQ. The CDR3 spells CASSQVGATATNEKLFF. Written as DNA, the CDR3 is TGTGCCAGCAGCCAAGTCGGAGCCACGGCAACTAATGAAAAACTGTTTTTT.

This clone turned up a few times. The rearrangement joins TRBV30 to TRBJ2-3; the D gene is possibly TRBD2 (5 bases). Trimming cost V 1 base and J 6 bases, with 11 bases left between them. The length of the CDR3 is 13 residues. Germline CDR1 is GTSNPN and CDR2 is SVGIG (reference sequence). In DNA form, the CDR3 reads TGTGCCTGGAGTGGCAAGGGCGGGGATACGCAGTATTTT. As protein: CAWSGKGGDTQYF.